Listed here are 32 T cell receptor beta chains from one sample, sequenced in a study of radiotherapy plus CTLA-4 blockade in lung cancer. TCRdb keeps only in-frame clones here, not all; method: immunoSEQ multiplex PCR. The sample lists about 33,000 clones, about 81% occurring once. The sample consisted of peripheral blood, taken from a patient treated with radiotherapy plus ipilimumab. These receptors came from a human donor with non-small cell lung cancer that progressed on radiotherapy plus ipilimumab.

V usage is TRBV2 and J usage is TRBJ2-5; TRBD1 matches 9 bases. The ends lost 4 bases at V and 5 bases at J; junction bases unmatched: 8. In germline, CDR1 is SNHLY, CDR2 FYNNEI. This CDR3 contains 15 residues. The CDR3 sequence: CASSVRDRGLETQYF. CDR3 DNA: TGTGCCAGCAGTGTTCGAGACAGGGGGTTGGAGACCCAGTACTTC. The variable domain in full, with the rest retrieved from reference TRBV2 and TRBJ2-5, is EPEVTQTPSHQVTQMGQEVILRCVPISNHLYFYWYRQILGQKVEFLVSFYNNEISEKSEIFDDQFSVERPDGSNFTLKIRSTKLEDSAMYFCASSVRDRGLETQYFGPGTRLLVL.

The chain links TRBV7-9 to TRBJ1-1, with D possibly matching TRBD1 (5 bases). V lost 5 bases to trimming and J lost 8 bases, with 21 bases between them. This CDR3 has 15 amino acids. Germline V lookup: CDR1 SEHNR, CDR2 FQNEAQ (reference sequence). The CDR3 sequence is CASSRGGNLGTEAFF. The CDR3 DNA is TGTGCCAGCAGCCGCGGGGGTAATCTGGGGACCGAAGCTTTCTTT.

The table lists this clone with a few counts. The J gene is TRBJ2-5, the V gene TRBV5-1; 9 nucleotides align to TRBD2. Germline V lookup: CDR1 SGHRS, CDR2 YFSETQ. The CDR3 is made up of 17 amino acids. V lost 0 bases and J lost 1; bases outside the gene matches: 7. DNA for the CDR3: TGCGCCAGCAGCTTGGAAGCTAGCGGGATCCGCCAAGAGACCCAGTACTTC. As protein: CASSLEASGIRQETQYF.

The chain combines TRBV18 with TRBJ1-2; D is possibly TRBD1 (6 bases). The germline gives CDR1 KGHSH, CDR2 LQKENI. V was shortened by 3 bases and J by 7 bases, with 15 bases between the two germline ends. The CDR3 length is 14 residues. As DNA, the CDR3 is TGTGCCAGCTCACCCTCTCAGGGGATGGGTGGCTACACCTTC. Translated: CASSPSQGMGGYTF. The full variable domain, rest sourced from reference TRBV18 and TRBJ1-2, is NAGVMQNPRHLVRRRGQEARLRCSPMKGHSHVYWYRQLPEEGLKFMVYLQKENIIDESGMPKERFSAEFPKEGPSILRIQQVVRGDSAAYFCASSPSQGMGGYTFGSGTRLTVV.

Here the CDR3 reads CASLGTGGWNEQFF. In DNA form, the CDR3 reads TGTGCCAGCCTCGGGACAGGGGGTTGGAATGAGCAGTTCTTC. The genes are TRBV6-1 and TRBJ2-1, with TRBD1 identical over 11 bases. The ends lost 8 bases at V and 7 bases at J; junction bases unmatched: 7. CDR1 and CDR2 from the germline V gene are MNHNS and SASEGT. The CDR3 runs 14 residues.

Concerning this clone itself: One end of the junction is discordant with germline, which a read error may explain. The chain links TRBV7-7 to TRBJ2-5, with TRBD2 identical over 7 bases. The CDR3 covers 14 residues. Per germline, CDR1 SSHAT and CDR2 FNYEAQ (reference sequence). The CDR3 nucleotides read TGTGCTAGCAGCCCATTCGGCGGGGGAGAGACCCAGTACTTC. Protein sequence: CASSPFGGGETQYF.

On this clone itself: The final CDR3 position lacks the conserved phenylalanine or tryptophan, pointing to a likely read error. The limits of the CDR3 on the DNA are not certain, so only TCRdb's listed CDR3 is given. This chain uses TRBV7-2 with TRBJ2-7; the tabulated D call, TRBD2, remains unverified against the DNA. The CDR3 is 13 amino acids in total, end residues counted. CDR1 is SGHTA and CDR2 is FQGNSA in the germline V gene. The CDR3 is CASSLKPGFDPVI.

The chain combines TRBV10-3 with TRBJ1-2; D not resolved. Germline values: CDR1 ENHRY, CDR2 SYGVKD. V lost 10 bases, J lost 6 bases, and 15 bases lay in between. This CDR3 comprises 12 residues. DNA of the CDR3: TGTGCCACCCAGGTCGGGGTGGATGGCTACACCTTC. This codes for CATQVGVDGYTF.

J is TRBJ1-1 and V is TRBV7-2, with D perhaps TRBD1 (6 bases). Germline CDR1 and CDR2: SGHTA and FQGNSA. The CDR3 extends over 15 amino acids. V gave up 1 base and J gave up 4 bases, with 13 bases separating them. CDR3: CASSLVVGGGTEAFF. The CDR3, as DNA: TGTGCCAGCAGCTTAGTCGTGGGAGGGGGCACTGAAGCTTTCTTT.

DNA for the CDR3: TGCAGTGTGGGCTCTGAAGCTTTCTTT. Residues: CSVGSEAFF. The chain couples TRBV20-1 to TRBJ1-1; no clear D. The CDR3 loop spans 9 amino acids. V lost 7 bases and J 6 bases, leaving 6 bases between the germline ends. Looked up from germline, CDR1 is DFQATT and CDR2 is SNEGSKA (reference sequence).

The chain is built from TRBV7-2 and TRBJ2-1, with 9 bases aligning to TRBD2. Germline lookup yields CDR1 SGHTA and CDR2 FQGNSA. The CDR3 is 16 amino acids. After removal of 1 base from V and 3 bases from J, the junction contained 4 bases not matched to a gene. This chain's CDR3 is CASSLGGSGGYNEQFF. CDR3 DNA sequence: TGTGCCAGCAGCTTAGGGGGTAGCGGGGGCTACAATGAGCAGTTCTTC.

The V and J genes are TRBV5-1 and TRBJ2-3, with 7 bases that match TRBD1. The CDR3 sequence is 17 residues long. The trim removed 3 bases at V and 6 bases at J, leaving 16 bases unmatched. Germline assignment: CDR1 SGHRS and CDR2 YFSETQ. DNA for the CDR3: TGCGCCAGCAGCTCGACTGGTATAGGGGGCCAGTCGGATACGCAGTATTTT. It encodes CASSSTGIGGQSDTQYF. The entire variable domain, with the rest obtained from reference TRBV5-1 and TRBJ2-3, is as follows: KAGVTQTPRYLIKTRGQQVTLSCSPISGHRSVSWYQQTPGQGLQFLFEYFSETQRNKGNFPGRFSGRQFSNSRSEMNVSTLELGDSALYLCASSSTGIGGQSDTQYFGPGTRLTVL.

The chain is built from TRBV5-4 and TRBJ1-6; D is possibly TRBD1 (6 bases). V lost 4 bases and J lost 6, with 14 bases in between. The CDR3 covers 15 residues. Germline assignment: CDR1 SGHNT and CDR2 YYREEE (reference sequence). In DNA, the CDR3 is TGTGCCAGCAGCCGGAAGTTACAGGGTAATTCACCCCTCCACTTT. The encoded protein is CASSRKLQGNSPLHF.

The CDR3 nucleotides read TGCGCCAGCAGCCAAGTTCCAGCGGGCACCGGGGAGCTGTTTTTT. Translation: CASSQVPAGTGELFF. The V and J genes are TRBV4-1 and TRBJ2-2; a weak D match, TRBD2 (6 bases). V was trimmed by 1 base and J by 4 bases, leaving 10 bases between them. Germline CDR1 is MGHRA and CDR2 is YSYEKL. This CDR3 region has 15 residues.

A few counts support this clone. The rearrangement joins TRBV14 to TRBJ2-7, with TRBD2 matching 7 bases. Trimming took 0 bases from V and 5 from J; bases not matched to a gene: 7. This CDR3 contains 15 residues. Germline V gene data show CDR1 as SGHDN and CDR2 as FVKESK. CDR3 in DNA: TGTGCCAGCAGCCAAGAGGGTTGGCTAGCGGACGAGCAGTACTTC. Amino acid sequence: CASSQEGWLADEQYF.

The CDR3 region is CASSGGLGETQYF. The CDR3 nucleotides read TGTGCCAGTAGTGGAGGGCTAGGGGAGACCCAGTACTTC. The chain combines TRBV19 with TRBJ2-5; perhaps TRBD2 as D (6 bases). Germline CDR1 reads LNHDA; CDR2 reads SQIVND (reference sequence). The V end lost 5 bases, the J end lost 5 bases, and 12 bases lay between the germline ends. CDR3 length equals 13 residues.

This chain connects TRBV10-3 to TRBJ2-1; a weak D match, TRBD2 (5 bases). The V end was cut by 6 bases, the J end by 5 bases, with 14 bases between. CDR3 size: 14 residues. CDR1 is ENHRY and CDR2 is SYGVKD in the germline V gene. Here the CDR3 reads CAISRGLQDNEQFF. The CDR3 DNA sequence: TGTGCCATCAGCCGAGGACTCCAGGACAATGAGCAGTTCTTC.

The chain couples TRBV7-8 to TRBJ2-1; no firm D call. Germline lookup yields CDR1 SGHVS and CDR2 FQNEAQ. The germline V and J ends were trimmed by 5 bases and 2 bases, with 4 bases remaining between them. The CDR3 consists of 12 residues. The CDR3 DNA reads TGTGCCAGCAGCCAAACCTACAATGAGCAGTTCTTC. Encoded protein: CASSQTYNEQFF.

The chain carries TRBV5-1 and TRBJ1-2; possibly TRBD1 for D (6 bases). CDR1 SGHRS and CDR2 YFSETQ come from the germline V gene. The CDR3 is 16 residues long. V gave up 5 bases and J gave up 3 bases, with 20 bases separating them. In nucleotides, the CDR3 is TGCGCCAGCAGGTCTTCGGTTCAGGGGAGGGACTATGGCTACACCTTC. Protein product: CASRSSVQGRDYGYTF.

The sample holds one count of this clone. The chain has TRBV9 and TRBJ2-1, with 9 bases that match TRBD1. The germline V gene has CDR1 SGDLS and CDR2 YYNGEE. J lost 2 bases, V lost 3 bases, and 6 bases had no gene match. The CDR3 is made up of 16 amino acids. DNA for the CDR3: TGTGCCAGCAGCGCCATGGGACAGGGCCCCTACAATGAGCAGTTCTTC. Translated: CASSAMGQGPYNEQFF.

This clone has a count of ten or more. CDR3 sequence (DNA): TGTGCCATCAGGTTGACAGAAACCTACGAGCAGTACTTC. Its protein product is CAIRLTETYEQYF. V and J are TRBV10-3 and TRBJ2-7; D might be TRBD1 (5 bases). CDR1 is ENHRY and CDR2 is SYGVKD in the germline V gene. CDR3 length: 13 amino acids. Trimming stripped 6 bases from V and 2 bases from J, with 11 bases between.

The gene calls are TRBV2 and TRBJ2-5; D not certain. Trimming removed 7 bases at V and 1 base at J, with 25 bases between. CDR3 length equals 18 residues. Germline V CDR1 and CDR2: SNHLY, FYNNEI. This CDR3 is CASTREGFSPTIQETQYF. CDR3 DNA: TGTGCCAGCACCAGAGAAGGTTTTAGCCCAACAATCCAAGAGACCCAGTACTTC.

This chain uses TRBV9 with TRBJ1-6; no definite D call. The V and J ends lost 10 bases and 8 bases respectively, with 10 bases between them. CDR3 length equals 11 residues. CDR1 and CDR2 from the germline V gene are SGDLS and YYNGEE. This chain's CDR3 is CAGRGDSPLHF. The DNA of the CDR3 is TGTGCCGGCCGGGGTGATTCACCCCTCCACTTT.

The V and J genes are TRBV7-6 and TRBJ2-7; 7 bases map to TRBD1. The CDR3 extends over 16 amino acids. The V and J ends lost 5 bases and 1 base, in that order; junction bases with no gene match: 11. Germline-derived CDR1 and CDR2 are SGHVS and FNYEAQ. The CDR3 DNA is TGTGCCAGCAGCCGGACGTCCGGGACAGCTTCCTACGAGCAGTACTTC. Translation gives CASSRTSGTASYEQYF.

This clone was observed a few times. The chain combines TRBV6-4 with TRBJ2-3; 8 bases are shared with TRBD2. Germline loops: CDR1 MRHNA, CDR2 SNTAGT. The CDR3 length is 16 residues. V lost 0 bases, J lost 4 bases, and 6 bases stayed unmatched. CDR3 coding DNA: TGTGCCAGCAGTGACTCCGCCGGGGGGGCCGCAGATACGCAGTATTTT. Translation: CASSDSAGGAADTQYF.

The rearrangement joins TRBV4-3 to TRBJ2-1, with D tentatively TRBD2 (6 bases). The CDR3 extends over 17 amino acids. The V and J ends lost 0 bases and 0 bases respectively, with 12 bases between them. Germline V CDR1 and CDR2: LGHNA, YSLEER. The CDR3 nucleotides read TGCGCCAGCAGCCAAGAGCGAATAGCGGCCTCCTACAATGAGCAGTTCTTC. Translation: CASSQERIAASYNEQFF.

The rearrangement links TRBV7-2 to TRBJ2-5; 9 positions match TRBD1. The J segment lost 9 bases and the V segment lost 5 bases, leaving 10 bases of the junction unmatched. The CDR3 has 14 residues. CDR1 and CDR2 from the germline V gene are SGHTA and FQGNSA. The CDR3 reads CASSPFEDRGAQYF. The CDR3 DNA sequence: TGTGCCAGCAGCCCATTTGAGGACAGGGGAGCCCAGTACTTC.

The V gene is TRBV10-3, the J gene TRBJ1-2, with TRBD1 matching over 7 bases. The V gene's germline CDR1 is ENHRY and CDR2 SYGVKD. J lost 2 bases, V lost 4 bases, and 1 base had no gene match. This CDR3 contains 13 residues. In DNA form, the CDR3 reads TGTGCCATCAGTGGGGACAGCAACTATGGCTACACCTTC. Its protein product is CAISGDSNYGYTF.

The chain carries TRBV11-3 and TRBJ2-7; 8 bases agree with TRBD2. Germline CDR1 and CDR2: SGHNT and YENEEA. Trimming cost V 0 bases and J 1 base; bases outside gene matches: 8. CDR3 length equals 17 residues. CDR3 nucleotide sequence: TGTGCCAGCAGCTTAGATCTAAGCGGGGGTTTATCCTACGAGCAGTACTTC. Its protein product is CASSLDLSGGLSYEQYF.

This chain links TRBV12-5 with TRBJ1-1; TRBD1 aligns across 7 bases. With V trimmed by 8 bases and J by 3 bases, 18 bases remained unmatched. CDR1 and CDR2 from the germline V gene are LGHNT and FRNRAP. The CDR3 runs 17 residues. CDR3 nucleotides: TGTGCTAGTTCTGGGAAACGGGACAGCCCCTCGGACACTGAAGCTTTCTTT. Protein sequence: CASSGKRDSPSDTEAFF.

This clone turned up a few times. The V gene is TRBV5-1, the J gene TRBJ1-1, with TRBD1 identical over 7 bases. CDR1 SGHRS and CDR2 YFSETQ come from the germline V gene. With V trimmed by 4 bases and J by 0 bases, 6 bases remained unmatched. The CDR3 totals 15 residues. The CDR3 spells CASSRLQGLNTEAFF. The CDR3 DNA is TGCGCCAGCAGCAGGTTACAGGGGTTGAACACTGAAGCTTTCTTT. The full variable domain, in which reference TRBV5-1 and TRBJ1-1 provide the parts outside the CDR3, is KAGVTQTPRYLIKTRGQQVTLSCSPISGHRSVSWYQQTPGQGLQFLFEYFSETQRNKGNFPGRFSGRQFSNSRSEMNVSTLELGDSALYLCASSRLQGLNTEAFFGQGTRLTVV.

V and J are TRBV6-6 and TRBJ2-5, with D perhaps TRBD2 (6 bases). The CDR3 extends over 15 amino acids. Per the germline V gene, CDR1 is MNHNY and CDR2 is SVGAGI (reference sequence). V was shortened by 10 bases and J by 3 bases, with 21 bases between the two germline ends. CDR3 loop: CATSRRGRPEETQYF. Here the CDR3 DNA reads TGTGCCACCTCAAGGAGGGGCAGGCCTGAAGAGACCCAGTACTTC.